The present TCR beta chain was sequenced within a study of shared clonotypes between healthy human individuals. Method: immunoSEQ multiplex PCR; TCRdb's copy keeps in-frame clones and lacks some. The sample lists about 1.9 million clones, 93% seen once, with about 1.7% in the top ten. Positively selected for CCR7, the CD45RO-negative cells used as naive CD8 cells excluded terminally differentiated effector memory CD45RA+ cells. V lost 3 bases, J lost 3 bases, and 5 bases stayed unmatched. CDR1 is SGHTS and CDR2 is YDEGEE in the germline V gene. The CDR3 spans 15 residues. The rearrangement links TRBV5-8 to TRBJ2-7; the match to TRBD2 covers 11 bases. The sequenced sample consisted of naive CD8+ T cells from PBMCs. This clonotype was obtained from a man aged 18 to 30 in good health. Some clones in this sample may be carry-over from other donors' samples. The CDR3 coding sequence is TGTGCCAGCAGCTGGGGACTAGCGGCTTACTACGAGCAGTACTTC. This sequence encodes CASSWGLAAYYEQYF.